Listed below are T cell receptor beta chains from one sample, sequenced in a study of blood T cell repertoires in COVID-19. Profiling relied on immunoSEQ multiplex PCR, and the TCRdb table lists in-frame clones only, not all of them. This sample has over 45,000 clones, with approximately 82% found just once. The specimen was peripheral blood. The receptor source for this set is a woman of 80 years or more with acute or convalescent COVID-19. Both conserved end residues are part of each CDR3. The D gene is left open where the match is weak. Clone size is given for some rows only: seen once, a few or many times, or a class if the clone is expanded.

-	TRBV2	TRBJ2-4	-	TGTGCCAGCAGTGAATGGGGGGATGCCAAAAACATTCAGTACTTC	CASSEWGDAKNIQYF
-	TRBV19	TRBJ2-3	TRBD2	TGTGCCAGTAGTTTCGGACTAGCGCGGTTCCCGGTCGCAGATACGCAGTATTTT	CASSFGLARFPVADTQYF
-	TRBV6-5	TRBJ2-7	-	TGTGCCACCCAGACAGGACCCTACGAGCAGTACTTC	CATQTGPYEQYF
-	TRBV27	TRBJ2-3	-	TGTGCCAGCAGGAGAGGAGTTACGTACGGGGATACGCAGTATTTT	CASRRGVTYGDTQYF
-	TRBV6-1	TRBJ1-3	TRBD1	TGTGCCAGCAGTGAATTCGGGACAGGGCCTGGAAACACCATATATTTT	CASSEFGTGPGNTIYF
-	TRBV28	TRBJ1-1	-	TGTGCCAGCAGTTTCCCCCGGACTTCTGAAGCTTTCTTT	CASSFPRTSEAFF
-	TRBV27	TRBJ2-3	-	TGTGCCAGCAGTTGGGCTAGCACAGATACGCAGTATTTT	CASSWASTDTQYF
-	TRBV2	TRBJ2-5	-	TGTGCCAGCAGTGTCCTACGGCGGGATGTCGGGACCCAGTACTTC	CASSVLRRDVGTQYF
-	TRBV5-8	TRBJ2-5	TRBD2	TGTGCCAGCACCTTACTAGCGGGAGGTGTAAAAGAGACCCAGTACTTC	CASTLLAGGVKETQYF
-	TRBV7-5	TRBJ2-1	-	TGTGTCAGAAGCCCCTCCCCTAGCGGGGGCAGCTCCTACAATGAGCAGTTCTTC	CVRSPSPSGGSSYNEQFF
-	TRBV24-1	TRBJ2-2	-	TGTGCCACCAGTGATTACTCGGGACTCCGGGAGCTGTTTTTT	CATSDYSGLRELFF
-	TRBV6-5	TRBJ1-4	-	TGTGCCAGCAGTAAATCTGACGGCGGGGGAGAAAAACTGTTTTTT	CASSKSDGGGEKLFF
-	TRBV9	TRBJ1-3	-	TGTGCCAGCAGCAACGACATATCTGGAAACACCATATATTTT	CASSNDISGNTIYF
-	TRBV29-1	TRBJ1-5	-	TGCAGCGTTGTGCCGACAGGCCAGAATCAGCCCCAGCATTTT	CSVVPTGQNQPQHF
-	TRBV5-1	TRBJ2-1	TRBD1	TGCGCCAGCAGCTTGGTCGGGGACAGGGTCTACAATGAGCAGTTCTTC	CASSLVGDRVYNEQFF
-	TRBV3-1/TRBV3-2	TRBJ2-5	-	TGTGCCAGCAGCCAAGAATTAGGGAGAGGAGAGACCCAGTACTTC	CASSQELGRGETQYF
-	TRBV5-1	TRBJ2-5	-	TGCGCCAGCAGCTTGGAACGGACAGTTGCTCAAGAGACCCAGTACTTC	CASSLERTVAQETQYF
-	TRBV29-1	TRBJ2-3	TRBD2	TGCAGCGTTATGACTAGCGGGAGTGATACGCAGTATTTT	CSVMTSGSDTQYF
-	TRBV27	TRBJ1-1	-	TGTGCCAGCAGTACCGGGACACAAGAAGCTTTCTTT	CASSTGTQEAFF
-	TRBV7-2	TRBJ1-4	-	TGTGCCAGCAGCTCCTACAGGCAAACTAATGAAAAACTGTTTTTT	CASSSYRQTNEKLFF
-	TRBV30	TRBJ1-4	TRBD1	TGTGCCTGGAGTCTCGGACAGGGTGGTGAAAAACTGTTTTTT	CAWSLGQGGEKLFF
-	TRBV9	TRBJ2-5	TRBD2	TGTGCCAGCAGCCCCCGGACTAGCGGGACGGAGACCCAGTACTTC	CASSPRTSGTETQYF
-	TRBV19	TRBJ2-1	TRBD2	TGTGCCAGTAGTATCTTCCCAAGCGGGAGCTACAATGAGCAGTTCTTC	CASSIFPSGSYNEQFF
-	TRBV30	TRBJ2-3	TRBD2	TGTGCCTGGAGGCTAGCGGGGGCCCGTGATACGCAGTATTTT	CAWRLAGARDTQYF
-	TRBV6-1	TRBJ2-1	-	TGTGCCAGCAGTGAATTAGTTCATGAGCAGTTCTTC	CASSELVHEQFF
-	TRBV6-2/TRBV6-3	TRBJ1-5	-	TGTGCCAGCAGTCGGGTGCTAAGCAATCAGCCCCAGCATTTT	CASSRVLSNQPQHF
-	TRBV19	TRBJ2-6	-	TGTGCCAGTAGTATTATTGGGGCCAACGTCCTGACTTTC	CASSIIGANVLTF
-	TRBV19	TRBJ2-7	TRBD2	TGTGCCAGTAGTATTTTGCCTAGCGGGGGGCAGGGCGAGCAGTACTTC	CASSILPSGGQGEQYF
-	TRBV9	TRBJ2-1	TRBD2	TGTGCCAGCAGCGGGGGACTAGCGGGTAATAATGAGCAGTTCTTC	CASSGGLAGNNEQFF
once	TRBV7-3	TRBJ2-1	-	TGTGCCAGCAGCCTCGGGGGACAGTATGAGCAGTTCTTC	CASSLGGQYEQFF
-	TRBV28	TRBJ2-7	-	TGTGCCAGCAGTTACTCGAGCGGTCGCTACGAGCAGTACTTC	CASSYSSGRYEQYF
once	TRBV7-9	TRBJ2-1	TRBD2	TGTGCCAGCAGCCAAACTAGCGTACGGGTTGGTGAGCAGTTCTTC	CASSQTSVRVGEQFF